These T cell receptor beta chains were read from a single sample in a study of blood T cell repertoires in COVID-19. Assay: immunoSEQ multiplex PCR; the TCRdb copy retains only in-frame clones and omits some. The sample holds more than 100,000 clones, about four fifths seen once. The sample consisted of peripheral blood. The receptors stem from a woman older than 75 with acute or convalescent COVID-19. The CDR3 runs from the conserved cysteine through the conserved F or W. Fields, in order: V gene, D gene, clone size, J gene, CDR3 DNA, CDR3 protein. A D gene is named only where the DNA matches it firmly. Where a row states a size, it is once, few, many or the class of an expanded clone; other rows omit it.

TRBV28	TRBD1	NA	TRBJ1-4	TGTGCCAGCAGTCGACAGGGGGCAGGGGAAAAACTGTTTTTT	CASSRQGAGEKLFF
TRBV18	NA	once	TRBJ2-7	TGTGCCAGCTCACCCGGCGGCCGGGGATACGAGCAGTACTTC	CASSPGGRGYEQYF
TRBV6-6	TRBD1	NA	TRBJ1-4	TGTGCCAGCGGCCGAGGGACAGGGACCACTAATGAAAAACTGTTTTTT	CASGRGTGTTNEKLFF
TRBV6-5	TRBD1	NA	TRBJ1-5	TGTGCCAGCAGCACAGGGGACAATCAGCCCCAGCATTTT	CASSTGDNQPQHF
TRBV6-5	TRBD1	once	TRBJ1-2	TGTGCCAGCGGGGACAGGGAGTATGGCTACACCTTC	CASGDREYGYTF
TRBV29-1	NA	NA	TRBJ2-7	TGCAGCGTTGAACAGAACTACGAGCAGTACTTC	CSVEQNYEQYF
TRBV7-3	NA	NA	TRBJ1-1	TGTGCCAGCAGCTATAGCATGAACACTGAAGCTTTCTTT	CASSYSMNTEAFF
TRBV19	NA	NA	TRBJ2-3	TGTGCCAGTAGTACCCTTTACAGGGATGCGCAGTATTTT	CASSTLYRDAQYF
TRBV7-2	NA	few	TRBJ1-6	TGTGCCAGCAGCCGGAGCTCCTATAATTCACCCCTCCACTTT	CASSRSSYNSPLHF
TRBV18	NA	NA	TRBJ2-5	TGTGCCAGCTCACCCGACTCGACGGCCGAGACCCAGTACTTC	CASSPDSTAETQYF
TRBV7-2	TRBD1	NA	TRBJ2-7	TGTGCCAGCAGCCTCACCGGGACAGGGGGTTACGAGCAGTACTTC	CASSLTGTGGYEQYF
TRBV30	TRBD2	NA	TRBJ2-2	TGTGCCTGGAGACTGAGCGGGAGGGCCTCCGGGGAGCTGTTTTTT	CAWRLSGRASGELFF
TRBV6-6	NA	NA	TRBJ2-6	TGTGCCAGCAGCTCAGGGTACCGGGCCAACGTCCTGACTTTC	CASSSGYRANVLTF
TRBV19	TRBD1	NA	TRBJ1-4	TGTGCCAGTGCGGACAGGACAACTAATGAAAAACTGTTTTTT	CASADRTTNEKLFF
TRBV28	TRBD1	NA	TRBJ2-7	TGTGCCAGCAGCCCCCTGAGTGGGACAGGGGTTTACGAGCAGTACTTC	CASSPLSGTGVYEQYF
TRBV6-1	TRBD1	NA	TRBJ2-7	TGTGCCAGCAGTGTGCTCCCGGGACAGGGGACCTACGAGCAGTACTTC	CASSVLPGQGTYEQYF
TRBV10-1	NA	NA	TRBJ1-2	TGCGCCAGCAGTGATGCCAGTACCTATGGCTACACCTTC	CASSDASTYGYTF
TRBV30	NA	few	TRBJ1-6	TGTGCCTGGAGTAGAGGGGGAATAAGTAATTCACCCCTCCACTTT	CAWSRGGISNSPLHF
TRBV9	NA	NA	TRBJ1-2	TGTGCCAGCAGCTTATCCGGGGGGGCGCAAAGCTACACCTTC	CASSLSGGAQSYTF